The 18 T cell receptor beta chains reported below all come from one sample, sequenced in a study of blood T cells in healthy people across ages. The use of a sample-barcoded 5' primer and a J-beta primer mix characterized a second PCR of roughly 6 to 11 cycles. TCRdb redid the calling of the 5' RACE reads with MiXCR, one entry per CDR3 protein. The sample consists of about 1 million distinct CDR3 sequences, around 45% of them appearing once. The sample was blood. The receptors were gathered from a woman in her fifties or sixties in good health.

This clonotype appeared once. The chain employs TRBV2 and TRBJ2-3, with 13 positions matching TRBD2. Trimming cost V 8 bases and J 6 bases; bases outside gene matches: 14. The CDR3 has 17 amino acids. Germline lookup yields CDR1 SNHLY and CDR2 FYNNEI. CDR3 nucleotides: TGTGCCAGCTCGTTGAGGGGACTAGCGGGGCTCCAGGATACGCAGTATTTT. Its translation is CASSLRGLAGLQDTQYF.

This sequence joins TRBV5-1 and TRBJ2-2, with D perhaps TRBD1 (5 bases). CDR1 and CDR2 from the germline V gene are SGHRS and YFSETQ. The CDR3 loop spans 16 amino acids. Trimming removed 0 bases from V and 5 bases from J, with 14 bases in between. Written as DNA, the CDR3 is TGCGCCAGCAGCTTGGAGGCGGCAGGGAAAACCGGGGAGCTGTTTTTT. Amino acids: CASSLEAAGKTGELFF.

A few counts support this clonotype. The chain carries TRBV27 and TRBJ2-1; the D gene could be TRBD1 or TRBD2 (5 bases each). With 8 bases removed from V and 7 bases from J, the gap between germline ends came to 12 bases. CDR1 is MNHEY and CDR2 is SMNVEV in the germline V gene (reference sequence). The CDR3 extends over 12 amino acids. In DNA form, the CDR3 reads TGTGCCAGCCGGACATGGGGGAATGAGCAGTTCTTC. Translated: CASRTWGNEQFF.

This clonotype came up a few times. The chain employs TRBV7-9 and TRBJ1-2, with no clear D. V shed 1 base and J shed 4 bases, with 10 bases lying between them. Germline V gives CDR1 SEHNR, CDR2 FQNEAQ (reference sequence). The CDR3 totals 14 residues. For the CDR3, the DNA is TGTGCCAGCAGCTTAGACCTCCTTGTCTATGGCTACACCTTC. Residues: CASSLDLLVYGYTF.

This rearrangement joins TRBV7-9 to TRBJ2-7; the D gene could be TRBD1 or TRBD2 (5 bases each). V lost 3 bases, J lost 0 bases, and 18 bases lay in between. Germline V lookup: CDR1 SEHNR, CDR2 FQNEAQ (reference sequence). The CDR3 contains 17 residues. CDR3 DNA: TGTGCCAGCAGCTTTCCCCCCCAGGGTACTAGCTCCTACGAGCAGTACTTC. Translation gives CASSFPPQGTSSYEQYF.

The J gene is TRBJ1-6, the V gene TRBV30; D is perhaps TRBD1 (6 bases). V was pared by 3 bases and J by 7 bases, with 16 bases between. Germline values: CDR1 GTSNPN, CDR2 SVGIG (reference sequence). The CDR3 covers 15 residues. In DNA, the CDR3 is TGTGCCTGGAGACTCCCGGGACACCAGAATTCACCCCTCCACTTT. Its translation is CAWRLPGHQNSPLHF.

This clonotype occurred a few times. This sequence joins TRBV5-1 and TRBJ2-3; D may be TRBD1 or TRBD2 (5 bases each). Trimming removed 5 bases at V and 3 bases at J, with 10 bases between. Germline values: CDR1 SGHRS, CDR2 YFSETQ. This CDR3 is 13 amino acids long. The CDR3 DNA follows: TGCGCCAGCAGGGCTGAGGGGACAGATACGCAGTATTTT. It translates to CASRAEGTDTQYF.

This clonotype has just a few counts. This chain joins TRBV5-1 and TRBJ2-5, with D maybe TRBD2 (5 bases). Trimming removed 8 bases from V and 5 bases from J, with 19 bases in between. CDR3 length: 14 residues. Per the germline V gene, CDR1 is SGHRS and CDR2 is YFSETQ. DNA of the CDR3: TGCGCCAGTAGCCCAGGAGGCGCTACCGAGACCCAGTACTTC. Its translation is CASSPGGATETQYF.

The genes are TRBV11-2 and TRBJ2-7; D not resolved. V lost 1 base to trimming and J lost 8 bases, with 15 bases between them. The germline CDR1 and CDR2 sequences are SGHAT and FQNNGV. This CDR3 region has 14 residues. The CDR3 sequence: CASSLAATIQKQYF. The CDR3 DNA reads TGTGCCAGCAGCTTAGCCGCTACGATTCAGAAGCAGTACTTC.

V usage is TRBV29-1 and J usage is TRBJ2-7; 8 positions agree with TRBD2. The CDR3 sequence is 14 residues long. Germline-derived CDR1 and CDR2 are SQVTM and ANQGSEA. J gave up 1 base and V 4 bases, and 6 bases lay outside the gene matches. CDR3 bases: TGCAGCGTTGCAGCGGGAGAGCCGTCCTACGAGCAGTACTTC. It yields the protein CSVAAGEPSYEQYF.

This clonotype was found many times. V usage is TRBV6-2 or TRBV6-3 and J usage is TRBJ2-6, with 9 positions matching TRBD1. CDR1 is MNHEY, CDR2 SVGEGT, per germline. With V trimmed by 7 bases and J by 1 base, 8 bases remained unmatched. The CDR3 loop spans 17 amino acids. This CDR3 is CASNDGTGMSGANVLTF. CDR3 sequence (DNA): TGTGCCAGCAATGACGGGACAGGGATGTCTGGGGCCAACGTCCTGACTTTC.

This clonotype was seen a handful of times. J is TRBJ1-2 and V is TRBV2, with a tentative D call TRBD1 (5 bases). V lost 11 bases and J lost 6, with 16 bases in between. CDR1 and CDR2 from the germline V gene are SNHLY and FYNNEI. The CDR3 spans 12 residues. The CDR3 coding sequence is TGTGCCGGAACCGGGACGGCGGATGGCTACACCTTC. Its translation is CAGTGTADGYTF. The full variable domain, its missing parts supplied by reference TRBV2 and TRBJ1-2, is EPEVTQTPSHQVTQMGQEVILRCVPISNHLYFYWYRQILGQKVEFLVSFYNNEISEKSEIFDDQFSVERPDGSNFTLKIRSTKLEDSAMYFCAGTGTADGYTFGSGTRLTVV.

About this clonotype: At one of its ends the junction is not consistent with the germline gene, which may arise from a read error. In DNA form, the CDR3 reads TGCGCCAACAGCTTGGACGGGGCCTACGAGCAGTACTTC. Translation gives CANSLDGAYEQYF. J is TRBJ2-7 and V is TRBV5-1; D may be TRBD2 (5 bases). This CDR3 spans 13 amino acids. CDR1 and CDR2 (germline): SGHRS, YFSETQ.

This chain uses TRBV12-3 or TRBV12-4 with TRBJ1-5; D is undetermined. Deletions cut 5 bases from V and 4 bases from J, with 15 bases between. The CDR3 sequence is 15 residues long. The CDR3 DNA follows: TGTGCCAGCAGTCCCGATGGACGGATGAATCAGCCCCAGCATTTT. Encoded protein: CASSPDGRMNQPQHF.

The gene calls are TRBV5-6 and TRBJ2-5, with 7 bases identical to TRBD1. Germline V CDR1 and CDR2: SGHDT, YYEEEE. J lost 7 bases, V lost 4 bases, and 13 bases had no gene match. The CDR3 covers 15 residues. The CDR3 protein is CASSKMEVDRRTQYF. The CDR3 nucleotides are TGTGCCAGCAGCAAAATGGAGGTGGACAGGCGGACCCAGTACTTC.

This chain connects TRBV5-1 to TRBJ2-7; D remains unclear. CDR3 length: 15 amino acids. The germline V gene encodes CDR1 SGHRS and CDR2 YFSETQ. Trimming shortened V by 4 bases and J by 2 bases, and 16 bases separated the two germline ends. CDR3 coding DNA: TGCGCCAGCAGCCCAACCTCAAGGACGGCCTACGAGCAGTACTTC. Protein: CASSPTSRTAYEQYF.

The V call is TRBV11-1, the J call TRBJ2-1; TRBD2 aligns across 9 bases. Looked up from germline, CDR1 is SGHAT and CDR2 is FQDESV (reference sequence). CDR3 size: 16 residues. After removal of 6 bases from V and 9 bases from J, the junction contained 15 bases not matched to a gene. This CDR3 reads CASRERASGAVFEQFF. The CDR3 DNA reads TGTGCCAGCAGGGAAAGGGCTAGCGGGGCAGTTTTTGAGCAGTTCTTC. Combining the CDR3 with reference TRBV11-1 and TRBJ2-1 gives the whole variable domain EAEVAQSPRYKITEKSQAVAFWCDPISGHATLYWYRQILGQGPELLVQFQDESVVDDSQLPKDRFSAERLKGVDSTLKIQPAELGDSAMYLCASRERASGAVFEQFFGPGTRLTVL.

Concerning this clonotype itself: A much larger clonotype is one base distant, so this may be a read error. J is TRBJ2-7 and V is TRBV18; weak D call: TRBD2 (6 bases). The V end lost 2 bases, the J end lost 2 bases, and 22 bases lay between the germline ends. Per germline, CDR1 KGHSH and CDR2 LQKENI. This CDR3 is 18 amino acids long. The CDR3 nucleotides are TGTGCCAGCTCACCAACAATACAGAAACTAGCTTTGCCCTACGAGCAGTACTTC. Amino acid sequence: CASSPTIQKLALPYEQYF. Full variable domain (rest looked up from reference TRBV18 and TRBJ2-7): NAGVMQNPRHLVRRRGQEARLRCSPMKGHSHVYWYRQLPEEGLKFMVYLQKENIIDESGMPKERFSAEFPKEGPSILRIQQVVRGDSAAYFCASSPTIQKLALPYEQYFGPGTRLTVT.